This record looks at one T cell receptor beta chain sequence and its context. Its antigen is as yet unknown. Preparation of the TCRbeta library involved a method that used unique molecular identifiers. TCRdb called the PCR reads again in MiXCR, with one record for every CDR3 protein. The repertoire has about 240,000 distinct CDR3 sequences, around 25% of them found once; the top ten carry roughly 2.6%. The CDR3 is 16 amino acids. V dropped 5 bases and J dropped 8; count of bases not matched to a gene: 11. CDR1 and CDR2 (germline): DFQATT, SNEGSKA (reference sequence). This sample was taken from a study of T-cell reconstitution after alpha-beta-depleted transplantation in children. Notes on the study in general: Surviving recipient T cells and thymic progenitors accounted for the high day-60 TCRbeta diversity observed in some patients. When one year had passed after transplant, most T-cell counts and diversity came from newly produced T cells. The study reportedly traced alpha-beta T cells about two months after transplant to several hundred expanded graft clones.

The V call is TRBV20-1, the J call TRBJ2-1; 14 positions match TRBD2. The clonotype was recovered from a girl aged 2-15 years with Fanconi anemia, due to receive a stem cell transplant. Sequenced material: PBMCs, taken before TCRalphabeta/CD19-depleted stem cell transplant. The CDR3 bases are TGCAGTGCTTGTACCTCGACTAGCGGGGGGGCCTATGAGCAGTTCTTC. It yields the protein CSACTSTSGGAYEQFF.